These 24 T cell receptor beta chains came from one sample sequenced in a study of blood T cell repertoires in COVID-19. TCRdb keeps only in-frame clones here, not all; method: immunoSEQ multiplex PCR. The sample has roughly 200,000 clones; 85% are singletons. Material: PBMCs or T cells enriched from blood (not recorded which). Receptors were obtained from a man aged 35 to 55 who had recovered from COVID-19.

In the case of this clone: One junction end does not reproduce the germline sequence, and a read error may be involved. The genes are TRBV7-7 and TRBJ2-3, with D maybe TRBD1 (5 bases). CDR3 length: 12 residues. Germline CDR1 is SSHAT and CDR2 is FNYEAQ (reference sequence). This CDR3 is CASSLDRHTQYF. CDR3 DNA sequence: TGTGCTAGCAGCTTAGACAGACATACGCAGTATTTT.

The gene calls are TRBV7-8 and TRBJ1-3; no clear D gene. The CDR3 spans 12 residues. Trimming took off 5 bases at V and 4 bases at J, with 6 bases between the two ends. Germline CDR1 is SGHVS and CDR2 is FQNEAQ. Here the CDR3 reads CASSQQGNTIYF. The CDR3 coding sequence is TGTGCCAGCAGCCAACAGGGAAACACCATATATTTT.

This clone was seen a few times. The rearrangement links TRBV3-1 (or the pseudogene TRBV3-2) to TRBJ2-1, with 9 nucleotides matching TRBD2. CDR3 length equals 16 residues. Germline V gene lookup returns CDR1 LGHDT and CDR2 YNNKEL (reference sequence). J was trimmed by 10 bases and V by 1 base; bases with no gene match: 11. As DNA, the CDR3 is TGTGCCAGCAGCCAAGGGGCCGGTAGCGGGAGTAGCGAGCAGTTCTTC. The encoded protein is CASSQGAGSGSSEQFF.

J is TRBJ2-1 and V is TRBV24-1, with D possibly TRBD2 on 7 matching bases. This CDR3 is built from 15 residues. V was shortened by 5 bases and J by 3 bases, with 13 bases between the two germline ends. Per germline, CDR1 KGHDR and CDR2 SFDVKD. In DNA, the CDR3 is TGTGCCACCAGTGGGGAAGGGGGGGACTACAATGAGCAGTTCTTC. It encodes CATSGEGGDYNEQFF.

V gene TRBV16 combines with J gene TRBJ1-5; 7 bases are a match to TRBD1. J lost 6 bases, V lost 4 bases, and 6 bases had no gene match. The CDR3 spans 14 residues. The V gene's germline CDR1 is KGHSY and CDR2 FQNENV. CDR3 DNA: TGTGCCAGCAGCCGGGACAGAACAAGTCAGCCCCAGCATTTT. This codes for CASSRDRTSQPQHF.

The chain is built from TRBV7-3 and TRBJ2-2; 15 positions agree with TRBD2. V was clipped by 5 bases and J by 7 bases; unmatched bases: 5. This CDR3 has 16 residues. Germline V gene lookup returns CDR1 SGHTA and CDR2 FQGTGA. The CDR3 nucleotides are TGTGCCAGCAGCACCGGACTAGCGGGAGGGGTCGGGGAGCTGTTTTTT. Protein: CASSTGLAGGVGELFF.

This clone came up a few times. V gene TRBV29-1 combines with J gene TRBJ2-3, with D possibly TRBD1 on 5 matching bases. Trimming left V 1 base short and J 10 bases short, with 18 bases between. The CDR3 is 14 residues long. Germline V gives CDR1 SQVTM, CDR2 ANQGSEA. The CDR3: CSVEGMKAEGAQYF. The CDR3 coding sequence is TGCAGCGTTGAAGGAATGAAGGCAGAAGGGGCGCAGTATTTT.

The rearrangement links TRBV6-2 or TRBV6-3 to TRBJ1-5; no firm D call. Germline values: CDR1 MNHEY, CDR2 SVGEGT. This CDR3 comprises 17 residues. Trimming stripped 0 bases from V and 6 bases from J, with 18 bases between. The CDR3 DNA reads as TGTGCCAGCAGTTACTCGATGTTGAGAAGATCCTCTCAGCCCCAGCATTTT. Protein product: CASSYSMLRRSSQPQHF.

The CDR3 loop is CASSPGQLDSPLHF. In nucleotides, the CDR3 is TGTGCCAGCAGCCCAGGACAGCTCGATTCACCCCTCCACTTT. J is TRBJ1-6 and V is TRBV5-4, with D possibly matching TRBD1 (6 bases). The CDR3 is 14 amino acids. Per germline, CDR1 SGHNT and CDR2 YYREEE (reference sequence). V was clipped by 4 bases and J by 8 bases, with 13 bases between them.

This clone appeared a single time. The chain couples TRBV5-1 to TRBJ1-2; TRBD1 aligns across 7 bases. CDR3 size: 13 residues. Germline V gene data show CDR1 as SGHRS and CDR2 as YFSETQ. V lost 3 bases, J lost 3 bases, and 2 bases stayed unmatched. The CDR3 reads CASSSGTDYGYTF. CDR3 DNA: TGCGCCAGCAGCTCCGGGACAGACTATGGCTACACCTTC.

This chain uses TRBV7-8 with TRBJ1-5, with D maybe TRBD1 (6 bases). With 4 bases removed from V and 0 bases from J, the gap between germline ends came to 13 bases. Germline CDR1 and CDR2: SGHVS and FQNEAQ. The CDR3 loop spans 16 amino acids. CDR3 coding DNA: TGTGCCAGCAGCTCCCGGACAGTGAGTAGCAATCAGCCCCAGCATTTT. This codes for CASSSRTVSSNQPQHF.

The chain links TRBV19 to TRBJ2-2; 10 nucleotides line up with TRBD2. The CDR3 is 17 amino acids. The germline V gene has CDR1 LNHDA and CDR2 SQIVND (reference sequence). V lost 5 bases and J lost 6; bases outside the gene matches: 12. The CDR3 nucleotides read TGTGCCAGTAGTGAACAAGCGGGAGGGCCCTATTCCGGGGAGCTGTTTTTT. Protein product: CASSEQAGGPYSGELFF.

The chain combines TRBV19 with TRBJ1-2; maybe TRBD1 (5 bases). Germline V lookup: CDR1 LNHDA, CDR2 SQIVND (reference sequence). The length of the CDR3 is 13 residues. Between the trimmed V and J ends, which lost 0 bases and 8 bases, there was a span of 10 bases. CDR3 nucleotides: TGTGCCAGTAGTATAGATCATACAGGAGGCTACACCTTC. It codes for CASSIDHTGGYTF.

V is TRBV16 and J is TRBJ1-1; the match to TRBD1 covers 7 bases. The V gene end was trimmed by 4 bases and the J gene end by 8 bases; junction bases not matched to a gene: 4. CDR3 length: 12 amino acids. The germline V gene encodes CDR1 KGHSY and CDR2 FQNENV. CDR3 region: CASSPVDREAFF. Here the CDR3 DNA reads TGTGCCAGCAGCCCGGTGGACAGGGAAGCTTTCTTT.

This clone was observed a few times. The chain has TRBV19 and TRBJ1-2, with 10 bases that match TRBD1. Germline V lookup: CDR1 LNHDA, CDR2 SQIVND (reference sequence). The CDR3 spans 13 residues. V shed 9 bases and J 2 bases; nucleotides not matched to a gene: 3. CDR3 sequence reads: CASRDRGNYGYTF. The CDR3 DNA reads TGTGCCAGCCGGGACAGGGGAAACTATGGCTACACCTTC.

The chain uses TRBV7-8 and TRBJ1-1; TRBD1 matches at 9 bases. The CDR3 has 13 amino acids. Germline V lookup: CDR1 SGHVS, CDR2 FQNEAQ. With 3 bases clipped from V and 8 bases from J, the junction kept 4 bases outside the gene matches. CDR3 sequence reads: CASSLDRGGEAFF. The CDR3 coding sequence is TGTGCCAGCAGCTTGGACAGGGGAGGAGAAGCTTTCTTT.

CDR3 coding DNA: TGTGCCAGCTCACCAACGCAGGGTAACACTGAAGCTTTCTTT. It translates to CASSPTQGNTEAFF. The chain has TRBV18 and TRBJ1-1, with D possibly TRBD1 on 5 matching bases. V was clipped by 2 bases and J by 2 bases, with 9 bases between them. CDR1 KGHSH and CDR2 LQKENI come from the germline V gene. The CDR3 consists of 14 residues. The variable domain in full, with the rest retrieved from reference TRBV18 and TRBJ1-1, is NAGVMQNPRHLVRRRGQEARLRCSPMKGHSHVYWYRQLPEEGLKFMVYLQKENIIDESGMPKERFSAEFPKEGPSILRIQQVVRGDSAAYFCASSPTQGNTEAFFGQGTRLTVV.

The chain employs TRBV30 and TRBJ1-3, with 7 bases matching TRBD1. The CDR3 contains 16 residues. CDR1 is GTSNPN and CDR2 is SVGIG in the germline V gene (reference sequence). The J segment lost 1 base and the V segment lost 3 bases, leaving 9 bases of the junction unmatched. CDR3 sequence: CAWSPPKTGSGNTIYF. CDR3 in DNA: TGTGCCTGGAGCCCCCCCAAGACAGGGTCTGGAAACACCATATATTTT.

This clone was detected only once. This chain joins TRBV25-1 and TRBJ2-7; 7 positions match TRBD1. The ends lost 3 bases at V and 0 bases at J; junction bases unmatched: 2. This CDR3 spans 14 amino acids. Germline values: CDR1 MGHDK, CDR2 SYGVNS. The CDR3 DNA follows: TGTGCCAGCAGTGATTACAGGGGCTCCTACGAGCAGTACTTC. This gives the protein CASSDYRGSYEQYF.

The chain links TRBV25-1 to TRBJ1-2; TRBD1 aligns across 7 bases. Germline V lookup: CDR1 MGHDK, CDR2 SYGVNS. J gave up 4 bases and V 8 bases, and 7 bases lay outside the gene matches. CDR3 length equals 13 residues. In DNA, the CDR3 is TGTGCCAGCTCTGCCTCAGGGGGCTATGGCTACACCTTC. Its protein product is CASSASGGYGYTF.

The CDR3 region is CAWSVHAYNEQFF. The CDR3 nucleotides are TGTGCCTGGAGTGTACATGCCTACAATGAGCAGTTCTTC. The rearrangement uses TRBV30 and TRBJ2-1; D ambiguous. Trimming left V 0 bases short and J 2 bases short, with 5 bases between. Germline CDR1 reads GTSNPN; CDR2 reads SVGIG (reference sequence). This CDR3 spans 13 amino acids.

The rearrangement uses TRBV2 and TRBJ1-1, with D perhaps matching TRBD1 (5 bases). The CDR3 sequence is 14 residues long. Trimming cost V 8 bases and J 0 bases, with 13 bases left between them. Germline V gives CDR1 SNHLY, CDR2 FYNNEI. The CDR3 sequence is CASGLEGMNTEAFF. CDR3 DNA sequence: TGTGCCAGCGGGTTGGAGGGGATGAACACTGAAGCTTTCTTT. The whole variable domain, remainder taken from reference TRBV2 and TRBJ1-1, is EPEVTQTPSHQVTQMGQEVILRCVPISNHLYFYWYRQILGQKVEFLVSFYNNEISEKSEIFDDQFSVERPDGSNFTLKIRSTKLEDSAMYFCASGLEGMNTEAFFGQGTRLTVV.

This chain uses TRBV23-1 with TRBJ2-2; D is ambiguous. TRBV23-1 is given ORF status, its function remaining uncertain. The CDR3 extends over 15 amino acids. CDR3 nucleotide sequence: TGCGCTTTAGGTGAGGATGATATCGACACCGGGGAGCTGTTTTTT. It translates to CALGEDDIDTGELFF.

This rearrangement joins TRBV18 to TRBJ2-1; TRBD2 is a possible D gene (6 bases). The CDR3 consists of 14 residues. Trimming left V 4 bases short and J 0 bases short, with 7 bases between. Germline CDR1 reads KGHSH; CDR2 reads LQKENI. The CDR3 spells CASSLGSSYNEQFF. CDR3 sequence (DNA): TGTGCCAGCTCACTCGGGAGCTCCTACAATGAGCAGTTCTTC.